These 18 T cell receptor beta chains originate from one sample sequenced in a study of early T cells in non-severe SARS-CoV-2 infection. TCRdb independently ran MiXCR on the 5' RACE reads; one entry per CDR3 protein. Here the sample spans approximately 70,000 distinct CDR3 sequences, roughly an eighth being singletons. The sample consisted of whole blood, taken at baseline. All receptors come from an adult who was a healthcare worker with PCR-confirmed SARS-CoV-2 infection or an uninfected control (not recorded which).

The table lists this clonotype with many counts. CDR3 amino acids: CASSLEVPDLTDTQYF. The DNA of the CDR3 is TGTGCCAGCAGCTTAGAGGTTCCCGACCTCACAGATACGCAGTATTTT. J is TRBJ2-3 and V is TRBV7-6; D gene uncertain. Germline CDR1 is SGHVS and CDR2 is FNYEAQ. V was clipped by 1 base and J by 2 bases, with 13 bases between them. The CDR3 loop spans 16 amino acids.

The genes are TRBV11-1 and TRBJ1-2; D gene ambiguous. Trimming left V 1 base short and J 5 bases short, with 11 bases between. CDR1 is SGHAT, CDR2 FQDESV, per germline (reference sequence). The CDR3 is 14 amino acids. The CDR3: CASSLESTSYGYTF. The CDR3 DNA reads as TGTGCCAGCAGCTTAGAAAGCACTTCTTATGGCTACACCTTC.

This clonotype was recorded at least ten times. The rearrangement uses TRBV7-8 and TRBJ2-5, with no clear D. V lost 5 bases, J lost 1 base, and 5 bases lay in between. The CDR3 contains 12 residues. Germline CDR1 reads SGHVS; CDR2 reads FQNEAQ. CDR3 region: CASSPLQETQYF. The CDR3 DNA reads as TGTGCCAGCAGCCCCCTCCAAGAGACCCAGTACTTC.

This clonotype has a handful of counts. The V call is TRBV29-1, the J call TRBJ2-3; D remains unclear. Germline CDR1 is SQVTM and CDR2 is ANQGSEA. V was pared by 0 bases and J by 1 base, with 11 bases between. The CDR3 totals 15 residues. The CDR3 region is CSVEEARPRTDTQYF. The CDR3 nucleotides are TGCAGCGTTGAAGAAGCCAGACCTCGCACAGATACGCAGTATTTT.

This clonotype has only a few counts. V is TRBV5-1 and J is TRBJ1-1; D unresolved. With 4 bases removed from V and 1 base from J, the gap between germline ends came to 8 bases. This CDR3 contains 13 residues. Germline values: CDR1 SGHRS, CDR2 YFSETQ. The CDR3 region is CASSETWNTEAFF. The CDR3 nucleotides are TGCGCCAGCAGCGAGACATGGAACACTGAAGCTTTCTTT.

This clonotype was seen repeatedly, ten times or more. The chain is built from TRBV7-7 and TRBJ1-1; D gene ambiguous. There are 13 residues in the CDR3. V was shortened by 0 bases and J by 1 base, with 3 bases between the two germline ends. Germline CDR1 is SSHAT and CDR2 is FNYEAQ (reference sequence). Here the CDR3 reads CASSLAENTEAFF. The CDR3 region has the DNA TGTGCCAGCAGCTTAGCCGAGAACACTGAAGCTTTCTTT.

Here the CDR3 reads CASSSPRPYGDIQYF. As DNA, the CDR3 is TGTGCCAGCAGTTCCCCCCGGCCCTATGGGGACATTCAGTACTTC. V and J are TRBV6-6 and TRBJ2-4; no definite D call. Germline V lookup: CDR1 MNHNY, CDR2 SVGAGI (reference sequence). There are 15 residues in the CDR3. Deletions cut 4 bases from V and 8 bases from J, with 18 bases between.

This clonotype was counted ten times or more. Compared with germline, one end of the junction differs, possibly owing to a read error. CDR3 coding DNA: TGTGCCAGCAGCACACCGCGGGAGGGCCCCTATAATGAGCAGTTCTTC. It codes for CASSTPREGPYNEQFF. This rearrangement joins TRBV5-4 to TRBJ2-1, with 9 nucleotides matching TRBD2. The CDR3 has 16 residues. The germline gives CDR1 SGHNT, CDR2 YYREEE (reference sequence).

This rearrangement joins TRBV6-6 to TRBJ2-1; perhaps TRBD1 as D (6 bases). V shed 2 bases and J shed 4 bases, with 15 bases lying between them. CDR3 length: 16 amino acids. Germline V gene sequence: CDR1 MNHNY, CDR2 SVGAGI (reference sequence). CDR3 sequence reads: CASSYLQGWGYNEQFF. In DNA form, the CDR3 reads TGTGCCAGCAGTTACCTACAGGGTTGGGGATACAATGAGCAGTTCTTC.

This clonotype was observed a handful of times. The rearrangement uses TRBV13 and TRBJ2-5, with a possible D match to TRBD2 (5 bases). The germline V gene has CDR1 PRHDT and CDR2 FYEKMQ (reference sequence). The CDR3 extends over 15 amino acids. V was trimmed by 3 bases and J by 2 bases, leaving 13 bases between them. CDR3 nucleotides: TGTGCCAGCAGCTTGAGGACGGACTCACAAGAGACCCAGTACTTC. Its translation: CASSLRTDSQETQYF. The variable domain in full, completed from reference TRBV13 and TRBJ2-5, reads AAGVIQSPRHLIKEKRETATLKCYPIPRHDTVYWYQQGPGQDPQFLISFYEKMQSDKGSIPDRFSAQQFSDYHSELNMSSLELGDSALYFCASSLRTDSQETQYFGPGTRLLVL.

This clonotype has just a few counts. This chain uses TRBV6-1 with TRBJ1-5; D gene ambiguous. V was trimmed by 3 bases and J by 7 bases, leaving 7 bases between them. From germline, CDR1 is MNHNS and CDR2 SASEGT. This CDR3 has 12 amino acids. In nucleotides, the CDR3 is TGTGCCAGCAGTGAGCTGGTGCAGCCCCAGCATTTT. Translation gives CASSELVQPQHF.

This clonotype was seen a handful of times. The chain couples TRBV7-9 to TRBJ1-2; D is unresolved. Germline V lookup: CDR1 SEHNR, CDR2 FQNEAQ (reference sequence). The CDR3 is made up of 15 amino acids. The V gene lost 0 bases and the J gene lost 4 bases, with 12 bases spanning the gap. CDR3 sequence (DNA): TGTGCCAGCAGCTTAGCTAACCCGCACGGCTATGGCTACACCTTC. This codes for CASSLANPHGYGYTF.

This clonotype was counted at least ten times. This chain joins TRBV18 and TRBJ1-5; 7 bases agree with TRBD1. V trimming: 5 bases; J trimming: 4 bases; junction bases outside the gene matches: 5. The CDR3 extends over 14 amino acids. The V gene's germline CDR1 is KGHSH and CDR2 LQKENI. The CDR3 DNA follows: TGTGCCAGCTCATCCGACAGGGCAAATCAGCCCCAGCATTTT. As protein: CASSSDRANQPQHF.

The chain links TRBV18 to TRBJ2-3; TRBD2 agrees at 7 bases. The CDR3 is made up of 15 amino acids. V gave up 0 bases and J gave up 4 bases; unmatched junction bases: 4. Germline V gives CDR1 KGHSH, CDR2 LQKENI. The CDR3 loop reads CASSPPSLAADTQYF. The CDR3 DNA reads TGTGCCAGCTCACCACCGTCTCTAGCGGCAGATACGCAGTATTTT.

V is TRBV12-3 or TRBV12-4 and J is TRBJ1-2; D possibly corresponds to TRBD1 (5 bases). The ends were cut back, 8 bases at V and 2 bases at J, with 15 bases in the middle. The CDR3 runs to 14 residues. The CDR3 spells CASAPTAPNYGYTF. The CDR3 nucleotides are TGTGCCAGCGCCCCGACAGCCCCGAACTATGGCTACACCTTC.

Ten or more counts support this clonotype. The rearrangement joins TRBV11-2 to TRBJ2-5; unclear D gene. The CDR3 covers 13 residues. Trimming pared 3 bases from V and 2 bases from J, leaving 7 bases between. Germline V CDR1 and CDR2: SGHAT, FQNNGV. The CDR3 sequence: CASSFRRQETQYF. CDR3 DNA sequence: TGTGCCAGCAGCTTCCGGCGACAAGAGACCCAGTACTTC.

The V and J genes are TRBV11-2 and TRBJ1-4; TRBD1 matches 7 bases. V lost 1 base, J lost 10 bases, and 3 bases stayed unmatched. CDR3 length: 13 amino acids. The germline V gene encodes CDR1 SGHAT and CDR2 FQNNGV. The CDR3 DNA follows: TGTGCCAGCAGCTTAGGACAGGGTGGAAAACTGTTTTTT. The encoded protein is CASSLGQGGKLFF.

Ten or more counts support this clonotype. The CDR3 bases are TGTGCCAGTAAGTTGGGAGGAGGGCGCGAGCAGTACTTC. Protein product: CASKLGGGREQYF. This chain links TRBV19 with TRBJ2-7, with D perhaps TRBD2 (6 bases). Looked up from germline, CDR1 is LNHDA and CDR2 is SQIVND (reference sequence). Between the trimmed V and J ends, which lost 7 bases and 6 bases, there was a span of 16 bases. The CDR3 length is 13 residues.